A single sample gave rise to the 8 T cell receptor beta chains below, sequenced in a study of graft-versus-host responses after intestinal transplantation. The data were produced by immunoSEQ multiplex PCR, yet TCRdb's version contains in-frame clones alone and is incomplete. The sample carries roughly 89,000 clones, 90% to 95% recorded once. These TCRs are of unknown antigen specificity. Sample: unstimulated CD4+ T cells sorted from spleen or lymph node cells, taken before intestinal transplant. The receptors were gathered from a human donor who received an intestinal transplant.

The genes are TRBV15 and TRBJ2-3, with unresolved D. CDR1 and CDR2 from the germline V gene are LNHNV and YYDKDF (reference sequence). The length of the CDR3 is 16 residues. V dropped 0 bases and J dropped 6 bases, with 16 bases sitting between them. CDR3 sequence: CATSRDLGRSWDTQYF. As DNA, the CDR3 is TGTGCCACCAGCAGAGATCTTGGCCGGAGTTGGGATACGCAGTATTTT.

CDR3 sequence (DNA): TGCGCCAGCAGCTTTCGACTAGCGGGAGTAGACGAGCAGTACTTC. This sequence encodes CASSFRLAGVDEQYF. This chain uses TRBV5-1 with TRBJ2-7, with 12 bases that match TRBD2. The CDR3 has 15 amino acids. V was clipped by 2 bases and J by 5 bases; unmatched bases: 5. CDR1 is SGHRS and CDR2 is YFSETQ in the germline V gene.

This chain connects TRBV6-1 to TRBJ2-3; D remains ambiguous. CDR1 and CDR2 (germline): MNHNS, SASEGT. V was clipped by 6 bases and J by 0 bases, with 4 bases between them. The CDR3 is 12 residues long. CDR3 in DNA: TGTGCCAGCAGCGTGAGCACAGATACGCAGTATTTT. Translating it yields CASSVSTDTQYF.

J is TRBJ2-7 and V is TRBV10-2; 9 bases are shared with TRBD1. The CDR3 has 15 residues. The V segment lost 7 bases and the J segment 4 bases; nucleotides outside the gene matches: 11. CDR1 and CDR2 (germline): WSHSY, SAAADI. DNA of the CDR3: TGCGCCAGCACAAGACAGGGGGGCTCTGGGTACGAGCAGTACTTC. Protein sequence: CASTRQGGSGYEQYF.

This rearrangement joins TRBV11-2 to TRBJ2-7; 12 bases map to TRBD2. The CDR3 consists of 19 residues. J was trimmed by 3 bases and V by 2 bases; bases with no gene match: 14. The germline V gene has CDR1 SGHAT and CDR2 FQNNGV. CDR3 amino acids: CASSLLYRRTSGKYYEQYF. CDR3 bases: TGTGCCAGCAGCTTATTATACCGACGGACTAGCGGGAAATACTACGAGCAGTACTTC.

The chain links TRBV15 to TRBJ2-1; D possibly corresponds to TRBD2 (5 bases). CDR1 is LNHNV, CDR2 YYDKDF, per germline (reference sequence). The CDR3 is 16 residues long. Trimming stripped 0 bases from V and 9 bases from J, with 18 bases between. The CDR3 is CATSRERSGPPSEQFF. As DNA, the CDR3 is TGTGCCACCAGCAGAGAACGGAGCGGACCCCCTAGTGAGCAGTTCTTC.

The rearrangement uses TRBV19 and TRBJ2-2; D is undetermined. V was cut by 1 base and J by 4 bases, with 7 bases left in between. The germline V gene has CDR1 LNHDA and CDR2 SQIVND (reference sequence). CDR3 size: 14 residues. CDR3 protein: CASSIGPGTGELFF. As DNA, the CDR3 is TGTGCCAGTAGTATAGGACCAGGCACCGGGGAGCTGTTTTTT.

Here the CDR3 DNA reads TGTGCCAGCAGCTTTTCAGCGGGAGATTACGAGCAGTACTTC. The encoded protein is CASSFSAGDYEQYF. The chain is built from TRBV7-2 and TRBJ2-7; 8 bases align to TRBD2. This CDR3 contains 14 residues. CDR1 is SGHTA, CDR2 FQGNSA, per germline. With 3 bases clipped from V and 4 bases from J, the junction kept 5 bases outside the gene matches.